The rows below give T cell receptor beta chains drawn from one sample of a study of CD8 T cells in Susac syndrome. TCRdb reprocessed the immunoSEQ multiplex PCR reads with MiXCR, giving one entry per CDR3 protein. The sample lists about 150,000 distinct CDR3 sequences, around 95% seen once, with approximately 0.08% in the top ten. The sequenced material came from CD4+ T cells from PBMCs. These receptors were obtained from a human donor with Susac syndrome. Each CDR3 is given with its conserved first and last residue. Each record gives: CDR3 protein, V gene, J gene, clone size. Clone size is shown for a subset of rows, as once, few, many or a class of expanded clone.

CDR3: CSVGGLDGSPYEQYF
V: TRBV29-1
J: TRBJ2-7
size: NA

CDR3: CASSKVRPGSSGNTIYF
V: TRBV21-1
J: TRBJ1-3
size: once

CDR3: CASSLGAEEKFF
V: TRBV7-9
J: TRBJ2-1
size: NA

CDR3: CASTPGGSYTGELFF
V: TRBV9
J: TRBJ2-2
size: NA

CDR3: CSARVSGRETQYF
V: TRBV20-1
J: TRBJ2-5
size: NA

CDR3: CSTSWGGPTDTQYF
V: TRBV29-1
J: TRBJ2-3
size: NA

CDR3: CASSLAGARETQYF
V: TRBV5-4
J: TRBJ2-5
size: NA

CDR3: CASSREETQYF
V: TRBV7-9
J: TRBJ2-5
size: NA

CDR3: CSVLTGAPYEQYF
V: TRBV29-1
J: TRBJ2-7
size: once

CDR3: CASSQVLRVAGELFF
V: TRBV4-1
J: TRBJ2-2
size: NA

CDR3: CSAKPGLEVGGEQYF
V: TRBV20-1
J: TRBJ2-7
size: NA

CDR3: CSASGAPGYEQYF
V: TRBV20-1
J: TRBJ2-7
size: NA

CDR3: CSAIRSSANTEAFF
V: TRBV20-1
J: TRBJ1-1
size: once

CDR3: CASSGTAGNTIYF
V: TRBV6-5
J: TRBJ1-3
size: NA